The 25 T cell receptor beta chains reported below all come from one sample, sequenced in a study of Graves' ophthalmopathy and Graves' hyperthyroidism. Investigators amplified TCR beta CDR3 regions from RNA transcripts. HTBI-primed first-round RT-PCR preceded second-round multiplex PCR. TCRdb called the multiplex PCR reads again in MiXCR, with one record for every CDR3 protein. The sample comprises roughly 410,000 distinct CDR3 sequences, just over 15% of which are singletons, and 5.5% to 7% rests with the top ten. The sequencing sample was made of peripheral blood. The origin of the receptors is a woman aged 18-30 years with stable Graves' hyperthyroidism.

The chain is built from TRBV27 and TRBJ1-6; no clear D. The CDR3 covers 13 residues. Per the germline V gene, CDR1 is MNHEY and CDR2 is SMNVEV (reference sequence). The germline V and J ends were trimmed by 3 bases and 7 bases, with 7 bases remaining between them. The CDR3 coding sequence is TGTGCCAGCAGTTTTCAGTGGAATTCACCCCTCCACTTT. This encodes CASSFQWNSPLHF.

This clonotype was observed a handful of times. The V gene is TRBV19, the J gene TRBJ1-5; no clear D. CDR1 is LNHDA, CDR2 SQIVND, per germline (reference sequence). The length of the CDR3 is 13 residues. V was shortened by 5 bases and J by 3 bases, with 8 bases between the two germline ends. CDR3 nucleotides: TGTGCCAGTAGTCCCAGTCACAATCAGCCCCAGCATTTT. Translation: CASSPSHNQPQHF.

The chain couples TRBV28 to TRBJ1-5, with 7 bases matching TRBD1. Losses at the gene ends were 2 bases for V and 2 bases for J; bases not matched to a gene: 3. This CDR3 is built from 15 residues. Germline-derived CDR1 and CDR2 are MDHEN and SYDVKM. The DNA for the CDR3 is TGTGCCAGCAGTTTACACAGGGGAGGCAATCAGCCCCAGCATTTT. This sequence encodes CASSLHRGGNQPQHF.

This clonotype was counted at least ten times. This chain links TRBV11-2 with TRBJ2-2; D may be TRBD2 (5 bases). Trimming took off 1 base at V and 0 bases at J, with 9 bases between the two ends. Germline values: CDR1 SGHAT, CDR2 FQNNGV. CDR3 length equals 16 residues. The CDR3 spells CASSLGLTANTGELFF. In nucleotides, the CDR3 is TGTGCCAGCAGCTTAGGACTAACCGCGAACACCGGGGAGCTGTTTTTT.

This sequence joins TRBV14 and TRBJ1-5; no reliable D call. Germline-derived CDR1 and CDR2 are SGHDN and FVKESK. Trimming took 7 bases from V and 3 from J, leaving 19 bases between them. There are 16 residues in the CDR3. The CDR3 here is CASNFVGSGLNQPQHF. DNA of the CDR3: TGTGCCAGCAACTTTGTGGGTAGCGGCCTCAATCAGCCCCAGCATTTT.

This chain uses TRBV6-2 or TRBV6-3 with TRBJ2-5; D remains ambiguous. Per the germline V gene, CDR1 is MNHEY and CDR2 is SVGEGT. The ends were cut back, 2 bases at V and 5 bases at J, with 12 bases in the middle. The CDR3 extends over 14 amino acids. The CDR3 loop reads CASSYTQLGETQYF. The CDR3 DNA reads TGTGCCAGCAGTTACACCCAGCTGGGGGAGACCCAGTACTTC.

This clonotype was seen many times. V is TRBV6-1 and J is TRBJ2-2; D gene unclear. This CDR3 is 14 amino acids long. Between the trimmed V and J ends, which lost 5 bases and 8 bases, there was a span of 15 bases. Looked up from germline, CDR1 is MNHNS and CDR2 is SASEGT. Here the CDR3 DNA reads TGTGCCAGCAGTCCGACCTTGCAAGGGGGGGAGCTGTTTTTT. Translating it yields CASSPTLQGGELFF.

This clonotype was recorded at least ten times. The chain joins TRBV7-2 to TRBJ2-7; D is unclear. The length of the CDR3 is 13 residues. CDR1 SGHTA and CDR2 FQGNSA come from the germline V gene. Trimming removed 4 bases from V and 2 bases from J, with 9 bases in between. Here the CDR3 reads CASSSQPTYEQYF. The CDR3 nucleotides are TGTGCCAGCAGCTCCCAACCTACCTACGAGCAGTACTTC.

This clonotype was recorded many times. The gene calls are TRBV7-2 and TRBJ1-6; 8 bases align to TRBD1. Germline lookup yields CDR1 SGHTA and CDR2 FQGNSA. The CDR3 length is 16 residues. V dropped 5 bases and J dropped 8; count of bases not matched to a gene: 11. CDR3 bases: TGTGCCAGCAGCGCATACGTAGGACAGGGTTATTCACCCCTCCACTTT. It is translated as CASSAYVGQGYSPLHF.

Worth noting for this clonotype: A much bigger clone sits one base away, suggesting this may be a read error. The chain is built from TRBV11-1 and TRBJ1-3; tentative D call: TRBD1 (5 bases). From germline, CDR1 is SGHAT and CDR2 FQDESV (reference sequence). The CDR3 has 15 amino acids. This chain's CDR3 is CASSHRGLSGNTICF. CDR3 DNA sequence: TGTGCCAGCAGCCACCGGGGCCTCTCTGGAAACACCATATGTTTT.

In this sample, this clonotype turned up many times. J is TRBJ1-6 and V is TRBV14; D uncertain. CDR3 length: 12 residues. Germline assignment: CDR1 SGHDN and CDR2 FVKESK. V lost 0 bases to trimming and J lost 10 bases, with 4 bases between them. CDR3 loop: CASSQEWSPLHF. The CDR3 DNA is TGTGCCAGCAGCCAAGAGTGGTCACCCCTCCACTTT. The whole variable domain, filled in from reference TRBV14 and TRBJ1-6, reads EAGVTQFPSHSVIEKGQTVTLRCDPISGHDNLYWYRRVMGKEIKFLLHFVKESKQDESGMPNNRFLAERTGGTYSTLKVQPAELEDSGVYFCASSQEWSPLHFGNGTRLTVT.

Many counts were recorded for this clonotype. The CDR3 loop reads CASIRGGSTEAFF. CDR3 coding DNA: TGTGCCAGCATCCGGGGGGGAAGCACTGAAGCTTTCTTT. The rearrangement joins TRBV6-1 to TRBJ1-1; tentative D call: TRBD1 (5 bases). V was trimmed by 7 bases and J by 4 bases, leaving 13 bases between them. Germline V gene sequence: CDR1 MNHNS, CDR2 SASEGT. The CDR3 is 13 residues long.

Regarding this clonotype: No conserved phenylalanine or tryptophan ends this CDR3, so it is likely a read error. This rearrangement joins TRBV13 to TRBJ1-1; D uncertain. This CDR3 is built from 13 residues. The V and J ends lost 1 base and 3 bases respectively, with 6 bases between them. The germline V gene has CDR1 PRHDT and CDR2 FYEKMQ (reference sequence). The CDR3 protein is CASSLEEYTEAFI. CDR3 nucleotide sequence: TGTGCCAGCAGCTTAGAGGAATACACTGAAGCTTTCATT.

This clonotype has ten or more counts. This sequence joins TRBV19 and TRBJ1-2; 7 bases are a match to TRBD1. Germline V gene data show CDR1 as LNHDA and CDR2 as SQIVND (reference sequence). V was pared by 7 bases and J by 7 bases, with 12 bases of the junction left unmatched. The CDR3 spans 14 residues. CDR3 sequence: CASKIGTVPGGYTF. In DNA form, the CDR3 reads TGTGCCAGTAAAATAGGGACAGTCCCGGGTGGCTACACCTTC. The whole variable domain, remainder taken from reference TRBV19 and TRBJ1-2, is DGGITQSPKYLFRKEGQNVTLSCEQNLNHDAMYWYRQDPGQGLRLIYYSQIVNDFQKGDIAEGYSVSREKKESFPLTVTSAQKNPTAFYLCASKIGTVPGGYTFGSGTRLTVV.

The table lists this clonotype with many counts. The rearrangement links TRBV28 to TRBJ2-5; 8 bases are a match to TRBD2. Germline loops: CDR1 MDHEN, CDR2 SYDVKM. The CDR3 length is 14 residues. V was clipped by 6 bases and J by 2 bases; unmatched bases: 5. This CDR3 is CASRPGGAQETQYF. CDR3 bases: TGTGCCAGCAGGCCCGGGGGGGCACAAGAGACCCAGTACTTC.

In DNA, the CDR3 is TGTGCCAGCAGGTTTCAGGGGACAGGGGTTGGAGAAGAGACCCAGTACTTC. Its protein product is CASRFQGTGVGEETQYF. This chain joins TRBV11-2 and TRBJ2-5, with 10 positions matching TRBD1. The CDR3 has 17 amino acids. Germline V gene data show CDR1 as SGHAT and CDR2 as FQNNGV. V trimming: 6 bases; J trimming: 3 bases; junction bases outside the gene matches: 13.

This clonotype was counted many times. The CDR3 is CASGRGEGRAEAFF. DNA for the CDR3: TGTGCTAGTGGGAGAGGAGAAGGGCGCGCTGAAGCTTTCTTT. This sequence joins TRBV12-5 and TRBJ1-1; D not resolved. V dropped 6 bases and J dropped 6 bases, with 17 bases sitting between them. The CDR3 contains 14 residues. The V gene's germline CDR1 is LGHNT and CDR2 FRNRAP.

This clonotype was recorded many times. V gene TRBV12-5 combines with J gene TRBJ1-3; possible D gene TRBD1, 5 bases. Germline V gene sequence: CDR1 LGHNT, CDR2 FRNRAP. CDR3 size: 16 residues. The V and J ends lost 0 bases and 0 bases respectively, with 9 bases between them. CDR3 amino acids: CASGLVRGPSGNTIYF. The CDR3 nucleotides are TGTGCTAGTGGTTTGGTTCGGGGCCCCTCTGGAAACACCATATATTTT.

This clonotype was seen at least ten times. The rearrangement uses TRBV20-1 and TRBJ2-5; TRBD2 agrees at 8 bases. Per germline, CDR1 DFQATT and CDR2 SNEGSKA (reference sequence). Trimming took 0 bases from V and 3 from J; bases not matched to a gene: 6. The CDR3 length is 15 residues. The CDR3 DNA is TGCAGTGCTAGAGATGCGGGGGGACTGAAAGAGACCCAGTACTTC. Amino acids: CSARDAGGLKETQYF.

This clonotype was counted ten times or more. V is TRBV7-9 and J is TRBJ2-2; no clear D. With 1 base removed from V and 6 bases from J, the gap between germline ends came to 9 bases. From germline, CDR1 is SEHNR and CDR2 FQNEAQ (reference sequence). The CDR3 sequence is 14 residues long. CDR3 DNA sequence: TGTGCCAGCAGCTTAGGCAGACATGCCGGGGAGCTGTTTTTT. This encodes CASSLGRHAGELFF. The full variable domain, in which reference TRBV7-9 and TRBJ2-2 provide the parts outside the CDR3, is DTGVSQNPRHKITKRGQNVTFRCDPISEHNRLYWYRQTLGQGPEFLTYFQNEAQLEKSRLLSDRFSAERPKGSFSTLEIQRTEQGDSAMYLCASSLGRHAGELFFGEGSRLTVL.

In this sample, this clonotype turned up many times. The chain employs TRBV27 and TRBJ2-7; D is uncertain. V lost 5 bases and J lost 0, with 14 bases in between. From germline, CDR1 is MNHEY and CDR2 SMNVEV (reference sequence). The CDR3 has 15 amino acids. The CDR3 nucleotides are TGTGCCAGCAGTGCGAGACCCAGGAGCTCCTACGAGCAGTACTTC. This codes for CASSARPRSSYEQYF.

The rearrangement uses TRBV5-1 and TRBJ2-5; TRBD2 might be the D (6 bases). Per the germline V gene, CDR1 is SGHRS and CDR2 is YFSETQ. Trimming removed 3 bases from V and 4 bases from J, with 22 bases in between. The CDR3 length is 17 residues. CDR3 bases: TGCGCCAGCAGCTCCGGGACTGGCCCGAATCGTCGAGAGACCCAGTACTTC. As protein: CASSSGTGPNRRETQYF.

There are many counts of this clonotype. The CDR3 DNA is TGTGCCAGCAGCGTTCTTTCCGGCGGGCCGAACACTGAAGCTTTCTTT. Residues: CASSVLSGGPNTEAFF. This sequence joins TRBV9 and TRBJ1-1; D is ambiguous. Trimming shortened V by 2 bases and J by 1 base, and 15 bases separated the two germline ends. CDR1 is SGDLS, CDR2 YYNGEE, per germline. The length of the CDR3 is 16 residues.

This clonotype was seen a single time. CDR3 sequence (DNA): TGTGCCAGCAGTTTACCCTGGGACCAGCCCCAGCATTTT. Amino acids: CASSLPWDQPQHF. This rearrangement joins TRBV28 to TRBJ1-5; tentatively, D is TRBD1 (5 bases). V gave up 2 bases and J gave up 7 bases, with 9 bases separating them. Germline CDR1 MDHEN, CDR2 SYDVKM. This CDR3 comprises 13 residues.

This clonotype was recorded at least ten times. The chain combines TRBV5-1 with TRBJ1-1; D gene unclear. Trimming removed 4 bases from V and 3 bases from J, with 13 bases in between. Per germline, CDR1 SGHRS and CDR2 YFSETQ. The CDR3 runs 14 residues. CDR3 coding DNA: TGCGCCAGCAGCCGGGAATTGAGCTACACTGAAGCTTTCTTT. This sequence encodes CASSRELSYTEAFF.